This T cell receptor (beta chain) was found in a study of memory CD4+ T cells and cytomegalovirus serostatus. General study results and limits: About 40% of the 164 known CMV-associated TCRbeta sequences appeared in CD4+ memory.

Profiled with immunoSEQ multiplex PCR; TCRdb holds only in-frame clones, not every one. The sample lists fewer than 40,000 clones, around 79% seen once, with roughly 5.7% in the top ten. The J segment lost 3 bases and the V segment lost 1 base, leaving 3 bases of the junction unmatched. Germline loops: CDR1 SGHRS, CDR2 YFSETQ. This CDR3 has 14 amino acids. As regards this clone: Its antigen is undetermined.

Single viable CD3+CD4+CD8-CD45RO+ cells were sorted as the memory CD4+ T cells. The receptor comes from an adult in good health and CMV-seropositive. The sample comprised memory CD4+ T cells from blood. The V and J genes are TRBV5-1 and TRBJ1-1, with 7 bases fitting TRBD1. The CDR3 here is CASSLLGTDTEAFF. In nucleotides, the CDR3 is TGCGCCAGCAGCTTGCTTGGGACAGACACTGAAGCTTTCTTT.